Below, one TCR beta chain is given with its context. Its specificity is unknown. TCRdb reprocessed the 5' RACE reads via MiXCR and lists one record per CDR3 protein. The repertoire holds about 520,000 distinct CDR3 sequences, with roughly a fifth as singletons. The data are from a study of identical twins. Points from the study as a whole: Weaker excess twin sharing was seen among beta out-of-frame sequences.

Looked up from germline, CDR1 is DFQATT and CDR2 is SNEGSKA (reference sequence). After removal of 1 base from V and 7 bases from J, the junction contained 20 bases not matched to a gene. CDR3 size: 19 residues. This sample also belongs to another study, concerning T cells expressing NK-cell markers.

The sequencing input was CD4+ T cells sorted from blood. This clonotype was sampled from a woman between 18 and 29 years old in good health. The chain uses TRBV20-1 and TRBJ2-1, with 9 bases that match TRBD2. CDR3 nucleotides: TGCAGTGCTAGAGCGTCGAGGTGGTCCGGGCGGGGGGGCCATAATGAGCAGTTCTTC. This translates into CSARASRWSGRGGHNEQFF.